This TCR beta chain was observed in a study of T cell responses to AZD1222 COVID-19 vaccine. Broader study findings: Two AZD1222 administrations were followed by greater Spike-specific TCR breadth and depth. Donors skewed white British and female; clonal diversity was possibly underestimated. Seropositive AZD1222 recipients at baseline numbered only 6 or 7.

Concerning this clone itself: Its matching antigen is unknown.

The CDR3 covers 13 residues. The germline V gene encodes CDR1 SQVTM and CDR2 ANQGSEA. V lost 6 bases and J lost 7; bases outside the gene matches: 9. The assay was immunoSEQ multiplex PCR, and TCRdb's table has in-frame clones only and misses some. The table records approximately 140,000 clones, about 92% of them present only once. The J gene is TRBJ1-2, the V gene TRBV29-1; 9 nucleotides line up with TRBD1. The clonotype originates from an adult who received the AZD1222 COVID-19 vaccine. Sequenced here: peripheral blood, sampled 28 days after the second AZD1222 dose. CDR3 sequence: CSVRRDRAAGYTF. CDR3 sequence (DNA): TGCAGCGTCCGAAGGGACAGGGCGGCTGGCTACACCTTC.